This entry features one T cell receptor beta chain sequence. Alongside a J-beta primer mix, a sample-barcoded 5' primer served in a second PCR lasting about 6 to 11 cycles. MiXCR, applied by TCRdb to the 5' RACE reads, yields one record per CDR3 protein. The table has approximately 900,000 distinct CDR3 sequences, under 35% seen once; the top ten hold 9.5% to 13%. The data derive from a study of blood T cells in healthy people across ages. Study information: About one barcoded beta molecule per two T cells came from capture by template switching.

The CDR3 length is 14 residues. Germline V gives CDR1 SGHTA, CDR2 FQGNSA. The ends were cut back, 8 bases at V and 4 bases at J, with 17 bases in the middle. Donors gave roughly 9.1 milliliters of peripheral blood apiece. These data were also filed under a second study, of T cells of mothers and their children. From that report: Related and unrelated pairs show TCR recombination output that thymic selection shapes similarly. T cell clones that were persistent and microchimeric went undetected.

Sample: blood. The V and J genes are TRBV7-2 and TRBJ1-2, with a tentative D call TRBD1 (6 bases). This clonotype originated in a woman aged 40 to 55 in good health. The CDR3 sequence: CASVAQGFGYGYTF. CDR3 bases: TGTGCCAGCGTGGCACAGGGATTTGGCTATGGCTACACCTTC.